The 3 T cell receptor beta chains presented below share a single source sample, sequenced in a study of technical replicates of blood from a handful of donors (dated by TCRdb to about 2017). The library was prepared using the immunoSEQ multiplex PCR assay. TCRdb provides this immuneACCESS table in a form limited to in-frame rearrangements. Some clones are lacking; in checked studies, under half of them reflect an unresolved V gene, and why the rest are absent is not known. A total of under 90,000 clones appear in this sample, 93% of them only once. About 0.26% of the sample is in the top ten clones. The sequencing sample was made of T cells isolated from PBMCs. The receptors here all came from a human donor in good health.

This clone was seen only once. The V call is TRBV10-3, the J call TRBJ2-7; possible D gene TRBD1, 6 bases. The germline V gene has CDR1 ENHRY and CDR2 SYGVKD. The germline V and J ends were trimmed by 5 bases and 4 bases, with 21 bases remaining between them. The CDR3 has 16 amino acids. The CDR3 DNA follows: TGTGCCATCAGTACAAACCAGGGGCCATACCCATACGAGCAGTACTTC. Protein product: CAISTNQGPYPYEQYF.

The chain links TRBV27 to TRBJ1-5; 7 positions match TRBD1. With V trimmed by 0 bases and J by 1 base, 3 bases remained unmatched. The CDR3 loop spans 16 amino acids. Germline loops: CDR1 MNHEY, CDR2 SMNVEV (reference sequence). The CDR3 bases are TGTGCCAGCAGTTTATCCCCACAGGGGAGCAATCAGCCCCAGCATTTT. It encodes CASSLSPQGSNQPQHF.

J is TRBJ1-1 and V is TRBV29-1; D gene unclear. V dropped 4 bases and J dropped 0 bases, with 12 bases sitting between them. CDR1 and CDR2 from the germline V gene are SQVTM and ANQGSEA. CDR3 size: 14 residues. As DNA, the CDR3 is TGCAGCGTTGTAAGGAGCGTGGTGAACACTGAAGCTTTCTTT. This encodes CSVVRSVVNTEAFF.